This T cell receptor (beta chain) was retrieved from a study of T cell responses to AZD1222 COVID-19 vaccine. Broader study findings: Seropositivity was recorded at baseline in only five to seven AZD1222 recipients. Two AZD1222 administrations were followed by greater Spike-specific TCR breadth and depth. Females outnumbered males among donors, who were mostly white British; clonal diversity was possibly underestimated.

Germline CDR1 and CDR2: SGHDT and YYEEEE. Trimming took 1 base from V and 4 from J; bases not matched to a gene: 2. The CDR3 has 14 amino acids. About this clone itself: Its cognate antigen is unknown.

Produced via immunoSEQ multiplex PCR; TCRdb's table is partial and in-frame only. The sample shows some 84,000 clones, about 83% of them seen only once. Whether given at about 4 or about 12 weeks, second doses were pooled. The chain recombines TRBV5-6 with TRBJ2-7, with 10 nucleotides matching TRBD2. This TCR was sampled from an adult who received the AZD1222 COVID-19 vaccine. The sequenced sample was peripheral blood, obtained 28 days after the second AZD1222 dose. For the CDR3, the DNA is TGTGCCAGCAGCTTGACTAGCGGGGAGTACGAGCAGTACTTC. This gives the protein CASSLTSGEYEQYF.